Shown below are 4 T cell receptor beta chains from a single sample sequenced in a study of T cells in Graves' hyperthyroidism and ophthalmopathy. Amplification yielded TCR beta CDR3 regions, with RNA transcripts as the source. The HTBI primer set was used in a first-round RT-PCR of the TCR CDR3. A single record per CDR3 protein comes from TCRdb applying MiXCR to the multiplex PCR reads. The table records hundreds of thousands of distinct CDR3 sequences, 18% of them present only once. The sequenced sample was blood. These receptors all stem from a woman in her 50s with Graves' hyperthyroidism that later progressed to Graves' ophthalmopathy.

This clonotype was picked up many times. The chain couples TRBV5-1 to TRBJ2-7; D is undetermined. Trimming pared 0 bases from V and 2 bases from J, leaving 12 bases between. The CDR3 sequence is 15 residues long. CDR1 is SGHRS, CDR2 YFSETQ, per germline. The CDR3 region has the DNA TGCGCCAGCAGCTTGGACTCACGGCAGACCTACGAGCAGTACTTC. This sequence encodes CASSLDSRQTYEQYF.

The rearrangement uses TRBV5-4 and TRBJ2-1; a weak D match, TRBD1 (6 bases). The CDR3 length is 15 residues. The ends were cut back, 4 bases at V and 0 bases at J, with 11 bases in the middle. Germline V gives CDR1 SGHNT, CDR2 YYREEE (reference sequence). The CDR3 sequence: CASSRDTSSYNEQFF. CDR3 DNA sequence: TGTGCCAGCAGCAGGGACACGAGCTCCTACAATGAGCAGTTCTTC. Complete variable domain (other parts from reference TRBV5-4 and TRBJ2-1): ETGVTQSPTHLIKTRGQQVTLRCSSQSGHNTVSWYQQALGQGPQFIFQYYREEENGRGNFPPRFSGLQFPNYSSELNVNALELDDSALYLCASSRDTSSYNEQFFGPGTRLTVL.

This sequence joins TRBV19 and TRBJ1-1; unclear D gene. CDR1 is LNHDA, CDR2 SQIVND, per germline (reference sequence). Between the trimmed V and J ends, which lost 7 bases and 2 bases, there was a span of 20 bases. CDR3 length: 16 residues. The CDR3 spells CASNPNLGQANTEAFF. In DNA form, the CDR3 reads TGTGCCAGTAATCCTAATTTAGGCCAGGCCAACACTGAAGCTTTCTTT.

This clonotype came up once. This could be a read error, since a much larger clone is one nucleotide away. V and J are TRBV5-5 and TRBJ2-5, with D hard to call. Looked up from germline, CDR1 is SGHKS and CDR2 is YYEKEE (reference sequence). CDR3 size: 14 residues. The CDR3 here is CARSLRQLLETQYF. In nucleotides, the CDR3 is TGTGCCCGCAGCTTGCGGCAGTTGTTGGAGACCCAGTACTTC.